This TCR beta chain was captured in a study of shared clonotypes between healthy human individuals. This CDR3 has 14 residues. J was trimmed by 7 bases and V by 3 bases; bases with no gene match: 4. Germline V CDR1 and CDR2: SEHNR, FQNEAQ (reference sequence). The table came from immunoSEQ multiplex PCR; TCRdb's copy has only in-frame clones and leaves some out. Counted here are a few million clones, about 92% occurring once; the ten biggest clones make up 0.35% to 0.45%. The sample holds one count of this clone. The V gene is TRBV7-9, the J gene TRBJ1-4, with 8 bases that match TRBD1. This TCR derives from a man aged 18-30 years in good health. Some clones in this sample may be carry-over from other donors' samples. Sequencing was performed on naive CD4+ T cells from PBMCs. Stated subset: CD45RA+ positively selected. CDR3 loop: CASSFWDRREKLFF. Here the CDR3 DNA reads TGTGCCAGCAGCTTTTGGGACAGGCGTGAAAAACTGTTTTTT.